Following are 5 T cell receptor beta chains from one sample sequenced in a study of early T cells in non-severe SARS-CoV-2 infection. TCRdb re-called the 5' RACE reads with MiXCR, one entry per CDR3 protein. The sample includes 45,000 to 55,000 distinct CDR3 sequences, 6.5% to 9.5% of them seen just once. Specimen: whole blood. These TCRs come from an adult who was a healthcare worker with PCR-confirmed SARS-CoV-2 infection or an uninfected control (not recorded which).

The V call is TRBV7-2, the J call TRBJ2-1; D perhaps matches TRBD1 (6 bases). Germline V gene data show CDR1 as SGHTA and CDR2 as FQGNSA. Trimming cost V 3 bases and J 6 bases, with 12 bases left between them. The CDR3 is 14 residues long. For the CDR3, the DNA is TGTGCCAGCAGCTTGGGGGCCTCTAGCAATGAGCAGTTCTTC. Encoded protein: CASSLGASSNEQFF.

This clonotype was picked up many times. This sequence joins TRBV9 and TRBJ2-2; 8 bases map to TRBD2. The CDR3 has 14 residues. Trimming took 2 bases from V and 6 from J; bases not matched to a gene: 3. Germline V gene lookup returns CDR1 SGDLS and CDR2 YYNGEE. The CDR3 reads CASSVSGVAGELFF. DNA for the CDR3: TGTGCCAGCAGCGTTAGCGGGGTAGCCGGGGAGCTGTTTTTT.

There are a few counts of this clonotype. The rearrangement uses TRBV15 and TRBJ2-7, with a possible D match to TRBD1 (6 bases). The V gene's germline CDR1 is LNHNV and CDR2 YYDKDF (reference sequence). Trimming took off 6 bases at V and 1 base at J, with 7 bases between the two ends. There are 12 residues in the CDR3. CDR3 DNA sequence: TGTGCCACCAGTGGACAGTCCTACGAGCAGTACTTC. This codes for CATSGQSYEQYF.

This clonotype showed up just a few times. This chain joins TRBV7-8 and TRBJ2-7; D is unclear. CDR3 length: 13 residues. Deletions cut 1 base from V and 4 bases from J, with 8 bases between. CDR1 is SGHVS, CDR2 FQNEAQ, per germline. CDR3 residues: CASSLGERYEQYF. The CDR3, as DNA: TGTGCCAGCAGCTTAGGGGAACGGTACGAGCAGTACTTC.

This clonotype was recorded a few times. In DNA, the CDR3 is TGTGCCAGCAGCTTAGTACCGTCAGGGGGTACCTACAATGAGCAGTTCTTC. Its translation: CASSLVPSGGTYNEQFF. The chain is built from TRBV7-2 and TRBJ2-1; 7 nucleotides agree with TRBD1. Per germline, CDR1 SGHTA and CDR2 FQGNSA. The CDR3 covers 17 residues. V was clipped by 1 base and J by 2 bases; unmatched bases: 8.